This TCR beta chain was retrieved from a study of T-cell reconstitution after alpha-beta-depleted transplantation in children. Regarding the study as a whole: A year had passed since transplant, and T-cell counts and diversity by then came mostly from newly produced T cells. Reportedly, alpha-beta T cells present about two months post-transplant originated from several hundred expanded clones of graft origin.

CDR3 length: 14 residues. V lost 1 base, J lost 9 bases, and 10 bases lay in between. Germline lookup yields CDR1 SEHNR and CDR2 FQNEAQ (reference sequence). Library preparation (for TCRbeta) was performed with unique molecular identifiers. TCRdb redid the calling of the PCR reads with MiXCR, one entry per CDR3 protein. The sample has roughly 120,000 distinct CDR3 sequences, approximately 10% seen once. The sample holds many counts of this clonotype. Its antigen is still unknown. The V gene is TRBV7-9, the J gene TRBJ1-6; D is uncertain. This TCR derives from a boy aged 2 to 10 with acute lymphoblastic leukemia, due to receive a stem cell transplant. This sample comprised PBMCs, obtained before TCRalphabeta/CD19-depleted stem cell transplant. In DNA form, the CDR3 reads TGTGCCAGCAGCTTAGGGGATGCGGGTTCACCCCTCCACTTT. It encodes CASSLGDAGSPLHF.